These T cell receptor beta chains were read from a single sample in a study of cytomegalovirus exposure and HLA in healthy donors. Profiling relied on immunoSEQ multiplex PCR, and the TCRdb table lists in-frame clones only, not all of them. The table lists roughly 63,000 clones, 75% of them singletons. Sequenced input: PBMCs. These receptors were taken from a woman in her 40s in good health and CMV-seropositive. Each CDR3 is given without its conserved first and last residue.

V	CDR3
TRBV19	ASSIPRAHSGNTIY
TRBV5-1	ASSLYRTGETQY
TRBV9	ASSGSAGGDYNEQF
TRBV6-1	ASTMDRLSSYEQY
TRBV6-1	AGDHGQGTSEQY
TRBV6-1	ASSEEGIRSLGEQY
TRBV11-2	ASTTYSSGGYYEQY
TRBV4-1	ASSQAGTGPYEQY
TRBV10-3	AIRGGGVADTQY
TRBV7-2	ASSLQGGTDEQY
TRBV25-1	ASSGGGEQF
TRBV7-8	ASSKEGSGGVYEQY
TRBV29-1	SVEGTGGYT
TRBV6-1	ASSEPMAFGGYGYT
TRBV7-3	ASKQVISSGGADTQY
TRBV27	ASSMVPGTGEAF
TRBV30	AWSVSLNYEQY
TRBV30	AWAGLGGYT
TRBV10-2	ASSSAGDEQY
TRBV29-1	SVGAASSTDTQY
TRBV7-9	ASALQGTGNTIY
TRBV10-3	AISTTGKNYGYT
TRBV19	ASSKGTEWADEKLF
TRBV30	AWSETSIYEQY
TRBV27	ASISRGGPDTQY
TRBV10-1	ASGGADTQY
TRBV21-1	ASSKVPSVGAGGLNEQF
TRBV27	ASSSTDSYGYT
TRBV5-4	ASSSAGNTEAF
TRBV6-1	ASRLAFYEQY
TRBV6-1	ASSEARRLTEAF
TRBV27	ASSFSGLGGYT
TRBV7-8	ASSLVGEKLF
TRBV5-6	ASSPGGPTIY
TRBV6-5	ASSYSPLGRNQPQH
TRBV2	ASKGEGSYNEQF
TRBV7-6	ASSLAIGRQGYTGELF
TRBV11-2	ASSPGAQLSGNTIY
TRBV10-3	AISTDRGTGSNQPQH
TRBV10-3	AISADTFNTEAF
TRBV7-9	ASSLGDRVDKNIQY
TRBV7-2	ASSLEAGLSSYNEQF
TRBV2	ASSEEGGEDTQY
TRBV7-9	SSSLFPGRTRMNTEAF
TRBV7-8	ASSFRGGPRELEQY
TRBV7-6	ASSLARHGTGELF
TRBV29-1	SVLGRPATQY
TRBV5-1	ASSLAVGTGGLNEQY